This T cell receptor (beta chain) was found in a study of cytomegalovirus exposure and HLA in healthy donors. Trimming left V 3 bases short and J 1 base short, with 6 bases between. Germline-derived CDR1 and CDR2 are MGHRA and YSYEKL. This CDR3 is built from 13 residues. Some clones are missing from TCRdb's copy, which holds only in-frame ones; the method was immunoSEQ multiplex PCR. The data hold more than 200,000 clones, with less than 90% observed a single time. The TCR was taken from a man between 18 and 29 years old in good health and CMV-seropositive. J is TRBJ1-1 and V is TRBV4-1; D call uncertain. Material for sequencing was PBMCs. CDR3 in DNA: TGCGCCAGCAGCCATAATTCGAACACTGAAGCTTTCTTT. It translates to CASSHNSNTEAFF.